The 13 T cell receptor beta chains below all came from one sample that was sequenced in a study of shared clonotypes between healthy human individuals. The data were produced by immunoSEQ multiplex PCR, yet TCRdb's version contains in-frame clones alone and is incomplete. The data show millions of clones, with about 95% seen just once and roughly 1.1% held by the top ten. The naive CD8 subset, CD45RO-negative cells positively selected for CCR7, excluded terminally differentiated effector memory CD45RA+ cells. The sequenced sample consisted of naive CD8+ T cells sorted from blood. The receptors originated from a man younger than 30 in good health.

The chain links TRBV9 to TRBJ2-2; D tentatively reads TRBD1 or TRBD2 (6 bases each). Trimming shortened V by 5 bases and J by 0 bases, and 14 bases separated the two germline ends. CDR3 length: 16 residues. CDR1 SGDLS and CDR2 YYNGEE come from the germline V gene. In nucleotides, the CDR3 is TGTGCCAGCAGAGCGGCGGGACACTCGAACACCGGGGAGCTGTTTTTT. The encoded protein is CASRAAGHSNTGELFF.

The rearrangement uses TRBV25-1 and TRBJ1-5, with 12 bases identical to TRBD1. Losses at the gene ends were 4 bases for V and 5 bases for J; bases not matched to a gene: 6. Germline V gives CDR1 MGHDK, CDR2 SYGVNS. The CDR3 runs 16 residues. Here the CDR3 DNA reads TGTGCCAGCAGTGGAGACGGGACAGGGGGCGATCAGCCCCAGCATTTT. As protein: CASSGDGTGGDQPQHF.

The chain couples TRBV7-6 to TRBJ2-3; 7 bases are a match to TRBD1. V was clipped by 4 bases and J by 4 bases; unmatched bases: 8. CDR3 length: 15 residues. From germline, CDR1 is SGHVS and CDR2 FNYEAQ. The CDR3 is CASSSGQFLADTQYF. The CDR3 nucleotides are TGTGCCAGCAGCTCGGGACAGTTCTTAGCAGATACGCAGTATTTT.

In its sample, this clone was seen a few times. The chain combines TRBV10-1 with TRBJ1-6; D possibly corresponds to TRBD1 (5 bases). This CDR3 comprises 16 residues. The germline V gene encodes CDR1 WNHNN and CDR2 SYGVQD (reference sequence). The ends were cut back, 3 bases at V and 10 bases at J, with 19 bases in the middle. CDR3 coding DNA: TGCGCCAGCAGTGAAGGCACCTTGAACCAGGGCTCACCCCTCCACTTT. This sequence encodes CASSEGTLNQGSPLHF.

V and J are TRBV27 and TRBJ1-5, with a tentative D call TRBD1 (5 bases). Trimming cost V 6 bases and J 2 bases, with 14 bases left between them. The CDR3 extends over 15 amino acids. Germline V CDR1 and CDR2: MNHEY, SMNVEV (reference sequence). The CDR3 DNA reads TGTGCCAGCAGCGCAGGGACGATGGGCAATCAGCCCCAGCATTTT. Its translation is CASSAGTMGNQPQHF.

As concerns this clone: At one boundary the junction diverges from the germline segment, which might be a read error. V usage is TRBV13 and J usage is TRBJ2-3, with a tentative D call TRBD1 (6 bases). In germline, CDR1 is PRHDT, CDR2 FYEKMQ (reference sequence). The CDR3 is 15 residues long. CDR3 nucleotides: TGTGCCAGCAGCCCGCGGACAGAAGGCACAGATACGCAGTGTTTT. Its translation is CASSPRTEGTDTQCF.

This clone appeared a single time. This chain links TRBV7-2 with TRBJ2-7; 7 bases are shared with TRBD2. CDR1 SGHTA and CDR2 FQGNSA come from the germline V gene. The junction had 14 bases not matched to a gene; V was cut back by 6 bases and J by 3 bases. The CDR3 extends over 16 amino acids. The CDR3 reads CASSQISGILHYEQYF. The CDR3 DNA reads as TGTGCCAGCAGTCAAATAAGCGGGATTCTCCACTACGAGCAGTACTTC.

This sequence joins TRBV11-2 and TRBJ1-2; no clear D gene. Trimming removed 6 bases at V and 8 bases at J, with 13 bases between. The CDR3 contains 12 residues. CDR1 SGHAT and CDR2 FQNNGV come from the germline V gene. CDR3 region: CASSAGLLGYTF. The CDR3 coding sequence is TGTGCCAGCAGTGCTGGGTTGCTGGGCTACACCTTC. The whole variable domain, remainder taken from reference TRBV11-2 and TRBJ1-2, is EAGVAQSPRYKIIEKRQSVAFWCNPISGHATLYWYQQILGQGPKLLIQFQNNGVVDDSQLPKDRFSAERLKGVDSTLKIQPAKLEDSAVYLCASSAGLLGYTFGSGTRLTVV.

As concerns this clone: This sample includes further DNA sequences coding for the same CDR3. The chain is built from TRBV6-5 and TRBJ1-5; D not resolved. V was cut by 4 bases and J by 3 bases, with 7 bases left in between. The CDR3 is 13 residues long. CDR1 and CDR2 (germline): MNHEY, SVGAGI. The CDR3 bases are TGTGCCAGCAGTTTCGGTTTCAATCAGCCCCAGCATTTT. Amino acids: CASSFGFNQPQHF.

The rearrangement uses TRBV7-8 and TRBJ1-2; D unclear. The CDR3 has 13 residues. In germline, CDR1 is SGHVS, CDR2 FQNEAQ. Trimming pared 4 bases from V and 6 bases from J, leaving 12 bases between. The DNA for the CDR3 is TGTGCCAGCAGCTCCTCCGGGGTAGATGGCTACACCTTC. Residues: CASSSSGVDGYTF. The full variable domain, completed using reference TRBV7-8 and TRBJ1-2, is GAGVSQSPRYKVAKRGQDVALRCDPISGHVSLFWYQQALGQGPEFLTYFQNEAQLDKSGLPSDRFFAERPEGSVSTLKIQRTQQEDSAVYLCASSSSGVDGYTFGSGTRLTVV.

J is TRBJ2-5 and V is TRBV4-1; 7 bases agree with TRBD1. With V trimmed by 3 bases and J by 4 bases, 8 bases remained unmatched. The CDR3 loop spans 15 amino acids. Germline values: CDR1 MGHRA, CDR2 YSYEKL. The CDR3 loop is CASSQRQGSGETQYF. CDR3 coding DNA: TGCGCCAGCAGCCAGAGACAGGGTTCGGGAGAGACCCAGTACTTC.

The chain recombines TRBV6-1 with TRBJ1-6; unclear D gene. The CDR3 runs to 13 residues. Between the trimmed V and J ends, which lost 3 bases and 8 bases, there was a span of 8 bases. From germline, CDR1 is MNHNS and CDR2 SASEGT. The CDR3, as DNA: TGTGCCAGCAGTGATAGCCTCGATTCACCCCTCCACTTT. Its translation: CASSDSLDSPLHF.

The chain links TRBV4-3 to TRBJ2-7; tentatively, D is TRBD1 or TRBD2 (5 bases each). V shed 0 bases and J shed 9 bases, with 12 bases lying between them. The CDR3 is 13 amino acids. Germline CDR1 is LGHNA and CDR2 is YSLEER. CDR3: CASSQDEGQTQYF. The CDR3 coding sequence is TGCGCCAGCAGCCAAGATGAGGGGCAAACGCAGTACTTC.